Given below is one TCR beta chain in context. Its antigen specificity is not known. No much larger clone exists at a distance of one base, and base qualities are not known. TCRbeta CDR3 regions were amplified from genomic DNA by means of the immunoSEQ Assay, a bias-controlled multiplex PCR. In the paper's pipeline: The number of nucleated cells in each sample was estimated by amplification of reference gene primers within the assay. Sequence reads were collapsed and filtered to measure the absolute abundance of every unique TCRbeta CDR3 rearrangement. For each sample, productive Simpson clonality was calculated by taking the square root of Simpson's diversity index across productive rearrangements. TCRdb obtained this table from immuneACCESS and retained in-frame rearrangements with V and J assigned. These tables miss some clones; where compared with another copy, unresolved V genes account for less than half of the shortfall, and the remainder is unexplained. V and J calls and clone size are copied from that table; D and trimming were computed from the DNA. Counted in this sample were some 49,000 clones; 75% to 95% of them appeared once. The top ten clones comprise around 6% of the sample.

Collaborating institutions collected whole blood in K2EDTA tubes following their own protocols. For TCRbeta analysis, collaborators shipped samples in one of three forms: frozen whole blood, isolated PBMCs, or DNA extracted from either of those sample types. The CDR3 holds 18 amino acids from the cysteine to the phenylalanine. This entry keeps only the CDR3 DNA: 54 bases, framed from base 1. V loses 4 bases at its end and J loses 1 base; junction bases beyond the gene matches: 14. CDR1 SGHRS and CDR2 YFSETQ were looked up in the germline V gene. The sample belongs to a study of blood T cell repertoires in COVID-19 (dated by TCRdb to 2019 to 2021). As for the study more broadly: Samples from collaborators originated in the United States, Italy and Spain and spanned both the acute and convalescent phases of COVID-19. The repertoires were made available in a free public database intended to serve as a resource for research on the immune response to SARS-CoV-2. A de-identified subject ID, COVID-19 status, age in years and sex were almost always included in the sample metadata. HLA class I and class II types, where available, came from metadata supplied by the sample provider rather than from assay-based typing. The material from the prospective study consisted of cDNA or gDNA derived from T cells, B-cell-depleted T cells, or PBMCs. Subjects who had been exposed to COVID-19, were actively infected with it, or had recovered from it provided the deeply sampled blood TCRbeta repertoires that made up the dataset. The samples were drawn from the first 160 participants of the ongoing ImmuneRACE study and from some 1,300 subjects provided by 6 global collaborators. Paper-wide results and their limitations: Clinical and demographic metadata were provided uncurated, with the amount varying by source and participant.

The source is a man between 50 and 59 years old with active COVID-19. The sequence is built from TRBV5-1 and TRBJ2-1, with TRBD2 identical over 7 junction bases. Sequenced input: peripheral blood. The sequenced DNA: TGCGCCAGCAGCCGCGGTGACCCGGGGGGTGATTCCTACAATGAGCAGTTCTTC. Translated, it gives CASSRGDPGGDSYNEQFF.